The 24 T cell receptor beta chains presented below share a single source sample, sequenced in a study of blood T cell repertoires in COVID-19. The table came from immunoSEQ multiplex PCR; TCRdb's copy has only in-frame clones and leaves some out. The table lists fewer than 200,000 clones, 80% to 85% of them singletons. The sample comprised peripheral blood. The receptors were gathered from a man aged 65 to 85 with active or convalescent COVID-19.

This clone has only a few counts. This rearrangement joins TRBV5-4 to TRBJ1-1; the D gene is possibly TRBD1 (5 bases). Germline CDR1 and CDR2: SGHNT and YYREEE (reference sequence). Trimming took off 0 bases at V and 1 base at J, with 10 bases between the two ends. The CDR3 consists of 15 residues. CDR3 nucleotide sequence: TGTGCCAGCAGCTTGGCAGAAACAGGGAACACTGAAGCTTTCTTT. Its translation is CASSLAETGNTEAFF.

This clone appeared once. CDR3 region: CASSTGSPWDTQYF. In nucleotides, the CDR3 is TGTGCCAGCAGTACAGGGAGCCCGTGGGATACGCAGTATTTT. The chain uses TRBV6-5 and TRBJ2-3; D might be TRBD1 (6 bases). The germline CDR1 and CDR2 sequences are MNHEY and SVGAGI. The CDR3 runs 14 residues. V lost 5 bases to trimming and J lost 6 bases, with 15 bases between them.

This chain links TRBV18 with TRBJ2-1; TRBD1 agrees at 8 bases. The trim removed 0 bases at V and 5 bases at J, leaving 6 bases unmatched. The germline CDR1 and CDR2 sequences are KGHSH and LQKENI. This CDR3 contains 16 residues. The CDR3 DNA follows: TGTGCCAGCTCACCACCGGGACAGGTTCCGAACAATGAGCAGTTCTTC. As protein: CASSPPGQVPNNEQFF.

The chain joins TRBV4-3 to TRBJ1-1; D is unclear. The CDR3 length is 14 residues. V lost 0 bases and J 4 bases, leaving 9 bases between the germline ends. CDR1 and CDR2 (germline): LGHNA, YSLEER. The CDR3 reads CASSQDTGGTEAFF. The CDR3 nucleotides are TGCGCCAGCAGCCAAGACACCGGAGGCACTGAAGCTTTCTTT.

As DNA, the CDR3 is TGCAGTGCTAGTGACAGGACTGAAGCTTTCTTT. Its translation is CSASDRTEAFF. This chain uses TRBV20-1 with TRBJ1-1; TRBD1 is a possible D gene (6 bases). The length of the CDR3 is 11 residues. The germline V and J ends were trimmed by 3 bases and 5 bases, with 7 bases remaining between them. In germline, CDR1 is DFQATT, CDR2 SNEGSKA (reference sequence).

The gene calls are TRBV5-5 and TRBJ2-7, with a possible D match to TRBD1 (5 bases). In germline, CDR1 is SGHKS, CDR2 YYEKEE (reference sequence). CDR3 length: 15 amino acids. Between the trimmed V and J ends, which lost 4 bases and 1 base, there was a span of 15 bases. The DNA of the CDR3 is TGTGCCAGCAGCCTCGCCCAGGGCAGGTCCTACGAGCAGTACTTC. Protein: CASSLAQGRSYEQYF.

The genes are TRBV30 and TRBJ1-4; D call uncertain. Germline V gives CDR1 GTSNPN, CDR2 SVGIG (reference sequence). V was clipped by 4 bases and J by 0 bases, with 15 bases between them. The CDR3 totals 16 residues. This CDR3 is CAWKRPKPATNEKLFF. The CDR3 DNA is TGTGCCTGGAAGCGTCCGAAACCTGCAACTAATGAAAAACTGTTTTTT.

In DNA, the CDR3 is TGTGCCAGCAGCATAGGGAGGGAAAAAGCCTATGGCTACACCTTC. Protein product: CASSIGREKAYGYTF. The V and J genes are TRBV5-5 and TRBJ1-2; no clear D. Trimming cost V 4 bases and J 4 bases, with 17 bases left between them. The CDR3 contains 15 residues. Looked up from germline, CDR1 is SGHKS and CDR2 is YYEKEE (reference sequence).

Of note for this clone: With a much larger clone just one base away, this may be a read error. The chain is built from TRBV14 and TRBJ1-1, with a weak D call TRBD1 (5 bases). Trimming removed 5 bases from V and 1 base from J, with 8 bases in between. The CDR3 length is 13 residues. The germline V gene encodes CDR1 SGHDN and CDR2 FVKESK. CDR3 in DNA: TGTGCCAGCAGCATAGGACAGAACACTGAAGCTTTCTTT. The encoded protein is CASSIGQNTEAFF.

V and J are TRBV6-6 and TRBJ2-4; 9 bases agree with TRBD2. Looked up from germline, CDR1 is MNHNY and CDR2 is SVGAGI (reference sequence). Trimming removed 5 bases from V and 0 bases from J; junction bases left unmatched: 20. There are 21 residues in the CDR3. The CDR3 sequence is CASSPFYSGTSRDVAKNIQYF. The CDR3 DNA follows: TGTGCCAGCAGTCCGTTTTACTCCGGGACTAGCAGAGATGTAGCCAAAAACATTCAGTACTTC.

The chain recombines TRBV3-1 (or the pseudogene TRBV3-2) with TRBJ2-3, with unresolved D. The CDR3 totals 12 residues. Trimming pared 4 bases from V and 6 bases from J, leaving 8 bases between. Germline V lookup: CDR1 LGHDT, CDR2 YNNKEL (reference sequence). CDR3 in DNA: TGTGCCAGCAGCCCGATGGGCGATACGCAGTATTTT. As protein: CASSPMGDTQYF.

DNA for the CDR3: TGTGCCAGCAGGAGCCAGGAGGGAGGGCAAGAGACCCAGTACTTC. Its protein product is CASRSQEGGQETQYF. This chain uses TRBV28 with TRBJ2-5; the match to TRBD2 covers 7 bases. Germline V gene lookup returns CDR1 MDHEN and CDR2 SYDVKM. This CDR3 comprises 15 residues. The J segment lost 2 bases and the V segment lost 6 bases, leaving 9 bases of the junction unmatched.

V and J are TRBV29-1 and TRBJ2-3; 8 bases are a match to TRBD1. There are 14 residues in the CDR3. V was clipped by 4 bases and J by 10 bases; unmatched bases: 13. Germline CDR1 is SQVTM and CDR2 is ANQGSEA. The CDR3 region is CSVGETGAPGAQYF. The CDR3 coding sequence is TGCAGCGTTGGAGAGACAGGGGCGCCGGGGGCGCAGTATTTT.

The V and J genes are TRBV9 and TRBJ2-6; 7 bases line up with TRBD1. Germline V lookup: CDR1 SGDLS, CDR2 YYNGEE. CDR3 length: 17 amino acids. Trimming took 3 bases from V and 5 from J; bases not matched to a gene: 11. The CDR3 loop is CASSAGQLLSRANVLTF. For the CDR3, the DNA is TGTGCCAGCAGCGCGGGACAGCTTTTGTCTCGGGCCAACGTCCTGACTTTC.

V gene TRBV19 combines with J gene TRBJ2-7; TRBD1 agrees at 8 bases. The CDR3 is 15 residues long. CDR1 is LNHDA and CDR2 is SQIVND in the germline V gene (reference sequence). Trimming took 4 bases from V and 0 from J; bases not matched to a gene: 5. CDR3 bases: TGTGCCAGTAGTAATCCGGGACAGGCCTCCTACGAGCAGTACTTC. The encoded protein is CASSNPGQASYEQYF.

The J gene is TRBJ1-2, the V gene TRBV28, with a weak D call TRBD1 (5 bases). The CDR3 has 14 residues. Trimming pared 1 base from V and 3 bases from J, leaving 9 bases between. The germline CDR1 and CDR2 sequences are MDHEN and SYDVKM. CDR3 DNA: TGTGCCAGCAGTTTATTTGCGGGGGACTATGGCTACACCTTC. This codes for CASSLFAGDYGYTF.

The V and J genes are TRBV24-1 and TRBJ2-1; TRBD2 matches at 8 bases. The CDR3 spans 15 residues. Trimming cost V 3 bases and J 7 bases; bases outside gene matches: 7. Germline lookup yields CDR1 KGHDR and CDR2 SFDVKD. The CDR3 spells CATSDTGGPGNEQFF. CDR3 DNA sequence: TGTGCCACCAGTGATACGGGGGGGCCGGGTAATGAGCAGTTCTTC.

This chain uses TRBV15 with TRBJ2-6, with D hard to call. The CDR3 extends over 18 amino acids. With 5 bases removed from V and 0 bases from J, the gap between germline ends came to 17 bases. The V gene's germline CDR1 is LNHNV and CDR2 YYDKDF (reference sequence). DNA for the CDR3: TGTGCCACCAGCGACTTAAGTAAACGGCCCTCTGGGGCCAACGTCCTGACTTTC. Its protein is CATSDLSKRPSGANVLTF.

The chain employs TRBV4-3 and TRBJ1-6; the match to TRBD1 covers 11 bases. The CDR3 is 16 amino acids. The V gene's germline CDR1 is LGHNA and CDR2 YSLEER. The V gene end was trimmed by 0 bases and the J gene end by 9 bases; junction bases not matched to a gene: 4. The DNA for the CDR3 is TGCGCCAGCAGCCAAGACCCGGGACAGGGGGGTTCACCCCTCCACTTT. Residues: CASSQDPGQGGSPLHF.

The chain is built from TRBV11-2 and TRBJ2-2, with 7 positions matching TRBD1. Germline CDR1 is SGHAT and CDR2 is FQNNGV. The CDR3 totals 17 residues. J was trimmed by 0 bases and V by 3 bases; bases with no gene match: 7. CDR3 DNA sequence: TGTGCCAGCAGCTTTTGGACAGGACCTACGAACACCGGGGAGCTGTTTTTT. Translating gives CASSFWTGPTNTGELFF.

This clone was observed a single time. The V gene is TRBV2, the J gene TRBJ2-3; unclear D gene. Trimming took off 2 bases at V and 2 bases at J, with 11 bases between the two ends. The CDR3 covers 15 residues. CDR1 is SNHLY, CDR2 FYNNEI, per germline. CDR3 in amino acids: CASSEPHMITDTQYF. CDR3 in DNA: TGTGCCAGCAGTGAACCCCACATGATCACAGATACGCAGTATTTT.

V is TRBV5-6 and J is TRBJ1-5; weak D call: TRBD1 (6 bases). Per the germline V gene, CDR1 is SGHDT and CDR2 is YYEEEE. The length of the CDR3 is 15 residues. V was pared by 2 bases and J by 1 base, with 10 bases between. The CDR3 region is CASSFLQGSNQPQHF. The CDR3 nucleotides read TGTGCCAGCAGCTTCCTGCAGGGGAGCAATCAGCCCCAGCATTTT.

The rearrangement joins TRBV4-1 to TRBJ2-7; D is perhaps TRBD2 (6 bases). V gave up 4 bases and J gave up 7 bases, with 14 bases separating them. The CDR3 runs to 13 residues. The germline gives CDR1 MGHRA, CDR2 YSYEKL. DNA for the CDR3: TGCGCCAGCAGCCCTCAGGAGGGGCGGGAGCAGTACTTC. Its translation is CASSPQEGREQYF.

V usage is TRBV30 and J usage is TRBJ2-7, with D possibly being TRBD2 (5 bases). This CDR3 spans 11 amino acids. Germline CDR1 is GTSNPN and CDR2 is SVGIG (reference sequence). V gave up 3 bases and J gave up 5 bases, with 8 bases separating them. The DNA of the CDR3 is TGTGCCTGGAGGTCCGGGGACGAGCAGTACTTC. This gives the protein CAWRSGDEQYF. Combining the CDR3 with reference TRBV30 and TRBJ2-7 gives the whole variable domain SQTIHQWPATLVQPVGSPLSLECTVEGTSNPNLYWYRQAAGRGLQLLFYSVGIGQISSEVPQNLSASRPQDRQFILSSKKLLLSDSGFYLCAWRSGDEQYFGPGTRLTVT.